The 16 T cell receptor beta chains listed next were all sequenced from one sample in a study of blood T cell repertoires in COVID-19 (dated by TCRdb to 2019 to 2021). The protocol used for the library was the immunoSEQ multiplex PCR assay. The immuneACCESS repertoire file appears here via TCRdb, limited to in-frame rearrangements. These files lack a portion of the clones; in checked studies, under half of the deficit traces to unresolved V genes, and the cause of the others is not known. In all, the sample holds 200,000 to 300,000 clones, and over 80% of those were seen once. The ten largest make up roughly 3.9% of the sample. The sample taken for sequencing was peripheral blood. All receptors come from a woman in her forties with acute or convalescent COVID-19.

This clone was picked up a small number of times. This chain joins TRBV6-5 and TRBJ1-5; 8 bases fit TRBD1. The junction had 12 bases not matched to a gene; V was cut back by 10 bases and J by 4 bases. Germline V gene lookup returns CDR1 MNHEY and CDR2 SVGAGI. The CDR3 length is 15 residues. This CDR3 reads CATHSGGGGNQPQHF. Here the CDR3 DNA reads TGTGCCACCCACTCAGGGGGCGGAGGGAATCAGCCCCAGCATTTT.

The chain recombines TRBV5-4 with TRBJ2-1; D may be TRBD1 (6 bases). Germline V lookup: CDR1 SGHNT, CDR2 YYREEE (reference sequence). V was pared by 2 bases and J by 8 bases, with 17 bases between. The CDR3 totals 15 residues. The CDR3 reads CASSLTGRYIDEQFF. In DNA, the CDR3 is TGTGCCAGCAGCTTAACAGGGAGATATATAGATGAGCAGTTCTTC.

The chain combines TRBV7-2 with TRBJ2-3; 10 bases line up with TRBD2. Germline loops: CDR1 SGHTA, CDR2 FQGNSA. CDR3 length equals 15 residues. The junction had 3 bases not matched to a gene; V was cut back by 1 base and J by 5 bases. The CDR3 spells CASSLGLAGEDTQYF. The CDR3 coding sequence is TGTGCCAGCAGCTTAGGGCTAGCGGGGGAAGATACGCAGTATTTT.

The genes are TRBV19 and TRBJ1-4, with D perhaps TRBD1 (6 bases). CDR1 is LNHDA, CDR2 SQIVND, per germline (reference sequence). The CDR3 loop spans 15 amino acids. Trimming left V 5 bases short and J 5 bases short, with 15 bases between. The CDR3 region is CASSARQAPNEKLFF. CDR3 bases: TGTGCCAGTAGTGCTCGACAGGCCCCGAATGAAAAACTGTTTTTT.

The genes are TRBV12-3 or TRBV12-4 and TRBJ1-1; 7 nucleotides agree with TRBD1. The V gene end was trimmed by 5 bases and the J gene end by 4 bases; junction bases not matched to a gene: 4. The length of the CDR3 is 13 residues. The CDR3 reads CASSRQGFTEAFF. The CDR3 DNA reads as TGTGCCAGCAGTAGACAGGGATTCACTGAAGCTTTCTTT.

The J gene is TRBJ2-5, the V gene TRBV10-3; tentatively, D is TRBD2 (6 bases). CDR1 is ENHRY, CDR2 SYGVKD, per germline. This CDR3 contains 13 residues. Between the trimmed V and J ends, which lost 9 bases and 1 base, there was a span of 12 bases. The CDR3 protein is CAIGAGGQETQYF. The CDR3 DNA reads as TGTGCCATTGGGGCCGGGGGCCAAGAGACCCAGTACTTC.

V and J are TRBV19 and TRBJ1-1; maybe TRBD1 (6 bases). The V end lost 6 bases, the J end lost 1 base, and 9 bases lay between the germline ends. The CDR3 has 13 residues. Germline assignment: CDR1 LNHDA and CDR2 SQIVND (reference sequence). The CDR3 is CASRRRGNTEAFF. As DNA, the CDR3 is TGTGCCAGTAGACGCAGGGGGAACACTGAAGCTTTCTTT. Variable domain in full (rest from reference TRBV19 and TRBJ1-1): DGGITQSPKYLFRKEGQNVTLSCEQNLNHDAMYWYRQDPGQGLRLIYYSQIVNDFQKGDIAEGYSVSREKKESFPLTVTSAQKNPTAFYLCASRRRGNTEAFFGQGTRLTVV.

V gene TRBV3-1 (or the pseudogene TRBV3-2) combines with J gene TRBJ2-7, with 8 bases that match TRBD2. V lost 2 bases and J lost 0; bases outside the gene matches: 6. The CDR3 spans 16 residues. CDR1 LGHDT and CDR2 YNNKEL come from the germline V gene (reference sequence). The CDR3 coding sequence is TGTGCCAGCAGCCAATCAGCGGGGGACCCCTCCTACGAGCAGTACGTC. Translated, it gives CASSQSAGDPSYEQYV.

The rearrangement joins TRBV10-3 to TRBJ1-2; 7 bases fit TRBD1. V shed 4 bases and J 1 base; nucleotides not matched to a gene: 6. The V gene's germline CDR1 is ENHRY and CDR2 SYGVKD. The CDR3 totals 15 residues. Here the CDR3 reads CAISAVRDSNYGYTF. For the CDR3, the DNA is TGTGCCATCAGTGCTGTCCGGGACAGTAACTATGGCTACACCTTC.

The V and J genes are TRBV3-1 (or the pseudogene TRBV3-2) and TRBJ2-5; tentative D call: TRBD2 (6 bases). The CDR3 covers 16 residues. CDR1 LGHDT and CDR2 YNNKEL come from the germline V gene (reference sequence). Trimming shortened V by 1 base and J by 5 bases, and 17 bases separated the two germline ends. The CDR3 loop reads CASSQVEGSPRETQYF. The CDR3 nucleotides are TGTGCCAGCAGCCAAGTGGAGGGCTCTCCGAGGGAGACCCAGTACTTC.

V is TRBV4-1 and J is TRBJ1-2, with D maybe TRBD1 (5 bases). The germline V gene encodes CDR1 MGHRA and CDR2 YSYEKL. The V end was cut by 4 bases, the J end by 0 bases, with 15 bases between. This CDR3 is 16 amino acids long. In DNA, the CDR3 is TGCGCCAGCAGCCGCTCCACAGGATTCTCTAACTATGGCTACACCTTC. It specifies CASSRSTGFSNYGYTF.

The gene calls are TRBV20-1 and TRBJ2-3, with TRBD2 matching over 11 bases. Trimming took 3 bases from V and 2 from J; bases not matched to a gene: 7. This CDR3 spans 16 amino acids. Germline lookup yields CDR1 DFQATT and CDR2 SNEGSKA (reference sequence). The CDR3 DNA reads TGCAGTGCTAGTTTAAGGGGACTAGCGGCCACAGATACGCAGTATTTT. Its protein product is CSASLRGLAATDTQYF.

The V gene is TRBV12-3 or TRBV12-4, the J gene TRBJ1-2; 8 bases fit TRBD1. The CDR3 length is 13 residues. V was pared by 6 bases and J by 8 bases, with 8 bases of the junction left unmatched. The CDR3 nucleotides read TGTGCCAGCAGACCCCAGGGGGCCGGGGGCTACACCTTC. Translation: CASRPQGAGGYTF.

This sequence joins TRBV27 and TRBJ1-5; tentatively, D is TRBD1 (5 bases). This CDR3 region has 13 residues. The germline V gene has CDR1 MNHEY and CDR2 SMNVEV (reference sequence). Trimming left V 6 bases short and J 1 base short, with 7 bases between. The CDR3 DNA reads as TGTGCCAGCAGCGGGGGGAGCAATCAGCCCCAGCATTTT. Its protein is CASSGGSNQPQHF.

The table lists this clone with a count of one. The CDR3 coding sequence is TGCGCCAGCAGTGAGCCCGACAGGGTAAAAAGAGGCTACACCTTC. Its translation is CASSEPDRVKRGYTF. The chain uses TRBV10-2 and TRBJ1-2, with 7 bases fitting TRBD1. Looked up from germline, CDR1 is WSHSY and CDR2 is SAAADI. CDR3 length: 15 amino acids. V shed 2 bases and J 8 bases; nucleotides not matched to a gene: 11.

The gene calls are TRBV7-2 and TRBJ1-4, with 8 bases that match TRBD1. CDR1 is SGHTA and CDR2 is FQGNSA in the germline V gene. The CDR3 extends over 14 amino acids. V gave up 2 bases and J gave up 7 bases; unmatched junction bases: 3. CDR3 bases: TGTGCCAGCAGCTTACAGGGGGCAGGTGAAAAACTGTTTTTT. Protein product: CASSLQGAGEKLFF.